The clone carrying this T cell receptor (beta chain) was observed a single time. In the study's own analysis: Amplification of reference gene primers was used by the study to estimate nucleated cell counts. Profiled with immunoSEQ multiplex PCR; TCRdb holds only in-frame clones, not every one. V and J calls and clone size come straight from that table; D and trimming were deduced from the DNA. The table lists about 100,000 clones, 70% to 90% of them singletons. Trimming stripped 11 bases from V and 1 base from J, with 12 bases between. Germline V lookup: CDR1 MNHEY, CDR2 SVGAGI. The CDR3 runs to 12 residues. This record belongs to a study of blood T cell repertoires in COVID-19. Whole-study context: Sources were T cells, B-cell-depleted T cells, or PBMCs; the material itself was cDNA or gDNA.

The source of this sequence is a man aged 50 to 60 with active or convalescent COVID-19. The specimen was peripheral blood. The chain employs TRBV6-5 and TRBJ2-7; possibly TRBD1 for D (6 bases). This CDR3 reads CAVTGISYEQYF. In nucleotides, the CDR3 is TGTGCCGTCACAGGGATATCCTACGAGCAGTACTTC.